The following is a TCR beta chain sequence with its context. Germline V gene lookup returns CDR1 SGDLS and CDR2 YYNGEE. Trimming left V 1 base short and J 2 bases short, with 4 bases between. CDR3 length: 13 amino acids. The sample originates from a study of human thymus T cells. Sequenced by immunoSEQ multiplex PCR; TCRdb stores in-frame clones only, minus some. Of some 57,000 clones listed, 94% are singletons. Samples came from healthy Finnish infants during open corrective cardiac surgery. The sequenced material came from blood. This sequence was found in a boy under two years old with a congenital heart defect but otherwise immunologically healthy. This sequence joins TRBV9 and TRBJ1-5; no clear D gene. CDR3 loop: CASSVNGNQPQHF. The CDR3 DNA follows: TGTGCCAGCAGCGTAAATGGCAATCAGCCCCAGCATTTT. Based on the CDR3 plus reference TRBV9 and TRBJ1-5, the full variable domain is DSGVTQTPKHLITATGQRVTLRCSPRSGDLSVYWYQQSLDQGLQFLIQYYNGEERAKGNILERFSAQQFPDLHSELNLSSLELGDSALYFCASSVNGNQPQHFGDGTRLSIL.